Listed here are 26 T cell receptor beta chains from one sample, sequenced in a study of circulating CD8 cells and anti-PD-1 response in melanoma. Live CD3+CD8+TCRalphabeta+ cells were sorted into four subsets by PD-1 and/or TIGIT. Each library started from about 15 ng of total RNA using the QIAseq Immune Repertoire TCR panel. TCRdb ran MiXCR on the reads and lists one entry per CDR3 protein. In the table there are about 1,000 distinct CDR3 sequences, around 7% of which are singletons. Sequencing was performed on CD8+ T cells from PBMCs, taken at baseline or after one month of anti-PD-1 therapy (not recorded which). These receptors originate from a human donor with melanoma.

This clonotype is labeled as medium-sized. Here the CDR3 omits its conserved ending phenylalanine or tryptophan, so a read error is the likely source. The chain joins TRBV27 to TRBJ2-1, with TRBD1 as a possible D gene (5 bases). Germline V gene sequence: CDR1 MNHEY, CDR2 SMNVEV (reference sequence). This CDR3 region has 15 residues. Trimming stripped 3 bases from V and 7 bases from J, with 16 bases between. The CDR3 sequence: CASSFYGAELNEQFS. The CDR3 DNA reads TGTGCCAGCAGTTTTTATGGGGCAGAATTGAATGAGCAGTTCTCC.

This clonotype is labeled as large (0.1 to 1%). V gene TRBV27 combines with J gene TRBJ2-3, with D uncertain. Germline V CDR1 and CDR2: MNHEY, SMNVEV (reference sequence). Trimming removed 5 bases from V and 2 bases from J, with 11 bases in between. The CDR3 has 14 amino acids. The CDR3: CASSPQIYTDTQYF. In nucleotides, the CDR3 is TGTGCCAGCAGTCCCCAAATTTACACAGATACGCAGTATTTT.

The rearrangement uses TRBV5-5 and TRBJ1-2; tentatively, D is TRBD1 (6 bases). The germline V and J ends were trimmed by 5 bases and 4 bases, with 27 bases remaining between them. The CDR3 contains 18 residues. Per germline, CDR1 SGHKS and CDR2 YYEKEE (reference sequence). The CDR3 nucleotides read TGTGCCAGCAGTTCGGCCCACAGGGACGCCCCTGAGGTCTATGGCTACACCTTC. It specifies CASSSAHRDAPEVYGYTF. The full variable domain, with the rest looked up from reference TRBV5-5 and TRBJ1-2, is DAGVTQSPTHLIKTRGQQVTLRCSPISGHKSVSWYQQVLGQGPQFIFQYYEKEERGRGNFPDRFSARQFPNYSSELNVNALLLGDSALYLCASSSAHRDAPEVYGYTFGSGTRLTVV.

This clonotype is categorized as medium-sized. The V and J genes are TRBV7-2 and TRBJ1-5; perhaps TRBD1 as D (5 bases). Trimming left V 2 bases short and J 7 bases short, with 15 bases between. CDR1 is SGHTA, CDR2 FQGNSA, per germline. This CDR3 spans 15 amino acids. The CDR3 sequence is CASSLSDSQTQPQHF. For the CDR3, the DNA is TGTGCCAGCAGCTTATCTGACAGCCAGACGCAGCCCCAGCATTTT.

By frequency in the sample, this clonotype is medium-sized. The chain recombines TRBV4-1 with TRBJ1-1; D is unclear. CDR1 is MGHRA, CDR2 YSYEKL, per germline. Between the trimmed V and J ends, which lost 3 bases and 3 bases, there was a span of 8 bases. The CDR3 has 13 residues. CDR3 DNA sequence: TGCGCCAGCAGCCACCCGGGATACACTGAAGCTTTCTTT. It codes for CASSHPGYTEAFF.

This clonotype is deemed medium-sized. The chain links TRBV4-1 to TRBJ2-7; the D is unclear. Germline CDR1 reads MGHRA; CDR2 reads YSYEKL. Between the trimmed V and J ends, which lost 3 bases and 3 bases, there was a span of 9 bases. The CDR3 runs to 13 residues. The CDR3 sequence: CASSQEHGYEQYF. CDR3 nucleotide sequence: TGCGCCAGCAGCCAGGAACATGGCTACGAGCAGTACTTC.

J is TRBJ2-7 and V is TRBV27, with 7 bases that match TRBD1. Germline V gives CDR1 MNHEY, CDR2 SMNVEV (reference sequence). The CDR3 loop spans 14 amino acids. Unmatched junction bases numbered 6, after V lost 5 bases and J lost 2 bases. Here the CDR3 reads CASSLRDSTYEQYF. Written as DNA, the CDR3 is TGTGCCAGCAGTCTTCGGGACAGCACCTACGAGCAGTACTTC.

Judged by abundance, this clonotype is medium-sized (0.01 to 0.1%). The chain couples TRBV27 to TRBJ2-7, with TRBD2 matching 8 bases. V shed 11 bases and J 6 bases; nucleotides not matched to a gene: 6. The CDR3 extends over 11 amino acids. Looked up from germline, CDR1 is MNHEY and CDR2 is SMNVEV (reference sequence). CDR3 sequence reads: CASRRGVEQYF. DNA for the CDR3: TGTGCCTCGCGGCGGGGGGTCGAGCAGTACTTC.

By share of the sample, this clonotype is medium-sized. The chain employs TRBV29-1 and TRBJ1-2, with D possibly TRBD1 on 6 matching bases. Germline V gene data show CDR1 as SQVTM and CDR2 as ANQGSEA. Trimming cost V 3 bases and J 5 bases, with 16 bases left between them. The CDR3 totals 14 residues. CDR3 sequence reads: CSVDGTEGVYGYTF. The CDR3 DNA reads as TGCAGCGTTGACGGTACAGAGGGGGTATATGGCTACACCTTC.

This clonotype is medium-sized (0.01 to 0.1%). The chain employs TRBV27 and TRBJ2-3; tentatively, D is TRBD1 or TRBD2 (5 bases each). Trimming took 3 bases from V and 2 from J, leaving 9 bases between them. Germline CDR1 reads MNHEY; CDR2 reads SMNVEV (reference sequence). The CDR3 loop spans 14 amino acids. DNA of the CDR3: TGTGCCAGCAGTTTGGGACCGACCACAGATACGCAGTATTTT. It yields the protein CASSLGPTTDTQYF.

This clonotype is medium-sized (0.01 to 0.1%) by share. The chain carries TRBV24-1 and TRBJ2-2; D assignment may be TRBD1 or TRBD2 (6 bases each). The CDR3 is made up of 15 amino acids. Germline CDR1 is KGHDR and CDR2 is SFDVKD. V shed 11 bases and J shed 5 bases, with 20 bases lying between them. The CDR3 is CAISSGAQGTGELFF. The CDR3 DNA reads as TGTGCCATTTCTTCGGGGGCCCAGGGGACCGGGGAGCTGTTTTTT.

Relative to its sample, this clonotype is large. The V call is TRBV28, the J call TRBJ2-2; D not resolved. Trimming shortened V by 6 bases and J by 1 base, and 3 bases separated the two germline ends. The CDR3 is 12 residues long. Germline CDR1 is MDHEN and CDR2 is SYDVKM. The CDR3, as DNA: TGTGCCAGCAGCCAGAACACCGGGGAGCTGTTTTTT. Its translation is CASSQNTGELFF.

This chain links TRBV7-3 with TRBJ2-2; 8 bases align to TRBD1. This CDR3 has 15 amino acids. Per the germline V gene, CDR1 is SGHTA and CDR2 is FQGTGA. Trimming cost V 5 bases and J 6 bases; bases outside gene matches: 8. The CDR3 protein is CASSRGQGFSGELFF. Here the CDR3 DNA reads TGTGCCAGCAGCCGTGGACAGGGATTTTCCGGGGAGCTGTTTTTT.

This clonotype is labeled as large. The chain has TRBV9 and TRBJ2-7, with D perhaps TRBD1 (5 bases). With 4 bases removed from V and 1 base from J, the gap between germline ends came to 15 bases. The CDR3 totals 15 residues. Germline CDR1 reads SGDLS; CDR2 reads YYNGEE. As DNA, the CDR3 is TGTGCCAGCAGCCCCAGGGCCCAGTTTTCCTACGAGCAGTACTTC. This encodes CASSPRAQFSYEQYF.

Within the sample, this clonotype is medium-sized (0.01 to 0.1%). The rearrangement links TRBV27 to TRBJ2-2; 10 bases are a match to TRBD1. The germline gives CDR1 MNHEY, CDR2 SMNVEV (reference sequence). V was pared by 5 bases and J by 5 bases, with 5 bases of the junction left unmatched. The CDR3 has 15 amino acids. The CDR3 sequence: CASSTDRGLTGELFF. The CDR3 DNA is TGTGCCAGCAGTACCGACAGGGGGCTAACCGGGGAGCTGTTTTTT.

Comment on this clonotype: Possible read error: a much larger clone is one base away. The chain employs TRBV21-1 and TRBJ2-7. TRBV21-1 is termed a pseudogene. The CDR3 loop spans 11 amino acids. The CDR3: CASSEDSSQHF. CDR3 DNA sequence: TGTGCCAGCAGCGAAGACAGTTCGCAGCACTTC.

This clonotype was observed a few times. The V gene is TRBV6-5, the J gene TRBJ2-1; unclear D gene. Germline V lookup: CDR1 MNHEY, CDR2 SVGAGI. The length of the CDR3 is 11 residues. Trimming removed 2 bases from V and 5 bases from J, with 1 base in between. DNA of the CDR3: TGTGCCAGCAGTTACGACAATGAGCAGTTCTTC. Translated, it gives CASSYDNEQFF.

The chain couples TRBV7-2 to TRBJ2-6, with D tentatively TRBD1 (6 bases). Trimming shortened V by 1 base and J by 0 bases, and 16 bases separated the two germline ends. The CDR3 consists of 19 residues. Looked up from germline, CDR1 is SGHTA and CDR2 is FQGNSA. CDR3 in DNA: TGTGCCAGCAGCTTAGTTTGGGGGCGGATACGCTCTGGGGCCAACGTCCTGACTTTC. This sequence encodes CASSLVWGRIRSGANVLTF.

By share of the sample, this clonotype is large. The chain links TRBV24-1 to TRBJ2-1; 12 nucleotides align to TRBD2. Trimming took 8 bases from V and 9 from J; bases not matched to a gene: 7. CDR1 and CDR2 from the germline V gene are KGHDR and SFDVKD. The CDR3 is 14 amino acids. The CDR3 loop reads CATTSGGARSEQFF. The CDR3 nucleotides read TGTGCCACCACTAGCGGGGGGGCCCGGAGTGAGCAGTTCTTC.

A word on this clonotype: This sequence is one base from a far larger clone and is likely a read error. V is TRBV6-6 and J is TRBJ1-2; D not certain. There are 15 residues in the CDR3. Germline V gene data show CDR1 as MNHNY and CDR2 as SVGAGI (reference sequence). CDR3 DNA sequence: TGTGCCGGCAGCATTGACGGAGAACCCATTGGTGGCTACACCTTC. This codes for CAGSIDGEPIGGYTF.

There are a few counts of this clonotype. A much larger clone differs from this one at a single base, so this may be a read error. The DNA for the CDR3 is TGTGCCTGTAGTGATTTCGAGCCAGATACGCAGCATTTT. It specifies CACSDFEPDTQHF. The chain joins TRBV19 to TRBJ2-3; the D is unclear. The J call is doubtful: the DNA matches TRBJ1-5 better. Germline CDR1 reads LNHDA; CDR2 reads SQIVND (reference sequence). This CDR3 region has 13 residues.

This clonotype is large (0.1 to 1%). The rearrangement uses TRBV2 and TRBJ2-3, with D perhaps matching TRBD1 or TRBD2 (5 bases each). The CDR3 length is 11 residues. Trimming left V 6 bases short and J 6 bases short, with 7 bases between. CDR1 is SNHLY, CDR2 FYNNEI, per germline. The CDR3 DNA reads TGTGCCAGCAGGGGGGAGGATACGCAGTATTTT. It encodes CASRGEDTQYF.

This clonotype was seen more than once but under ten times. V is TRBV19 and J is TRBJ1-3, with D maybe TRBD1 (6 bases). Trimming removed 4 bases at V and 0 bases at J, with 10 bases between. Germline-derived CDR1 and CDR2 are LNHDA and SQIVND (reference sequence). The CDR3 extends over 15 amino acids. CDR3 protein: CASSTPTGSGNTIYF. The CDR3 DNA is TGTGCCAGTAGTACCCCGACAGGCTCTGGAAACACCATATATTTT.

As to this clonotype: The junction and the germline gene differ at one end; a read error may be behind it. The CDR3: CASSPSGSGRYEQYF. CDR3 nucleotides: TGTGCCAGCAGTCCCTCCGGCAGTGGGCGTTACGAGCAGTACTTT. The chain is built from TRBV27 and TRBJ2-7, with D unclear. The CDR3 length is 15 residues. Looked up from germline, CDR1 is MNHEY and CDR2 is SMNVEV (reference sequence).

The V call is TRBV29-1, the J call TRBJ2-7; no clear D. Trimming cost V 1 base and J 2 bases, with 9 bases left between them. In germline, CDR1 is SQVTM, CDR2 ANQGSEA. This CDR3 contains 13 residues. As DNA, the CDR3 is TGCAGCGTTGAAGGTGCATCCACCTACGAGCAGTACTTC. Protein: CSVEGASTYEQYF.

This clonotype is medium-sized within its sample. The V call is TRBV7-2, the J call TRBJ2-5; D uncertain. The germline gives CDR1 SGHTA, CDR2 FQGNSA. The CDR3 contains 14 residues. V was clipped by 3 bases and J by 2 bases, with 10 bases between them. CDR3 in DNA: TGTGCCAGCAGCTTTTGGGCTCCGCAAGAGACCCAGTACTTC. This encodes CASSFWAPQETQYF.